A single sample gave rise to the 5 T cell receptor beta chains below, sequenced in a study of blood T cell repertoires in COVID-19. TCRdb's table, derived via immunoSEQ multiplex PCR, lists solely in-frame clones and lacks some. There are around 250,000 clones in the sample; about 89% occur only once, and 4.1% lies in the top ten. The sample taken for sequencing was PBMCs or T cells enriched from blood (not recorded which). The receptors were gathered from a woman aged 25 to 39 who had recovered from COVID-19.

The J gene is TRBJ2-5, the V gene TRBV12-1; no DNA check was done on the table's D call, TRBD1. TRBV12-1 is termed a pseudogene. The CDR3 spans 16 residues. CDR3 region: CASSFVGTLYQETQYF. The CDR3 DNA reads as TGTGCCAGCAGCTTTGTCGGGACACTCTATCAAGAGACCCAGTACTTC.

The chain couples TRBV19 to TRBJ1-2, with D maybe TRBD1 (6 bases). Per the germline V gene, CDR1 is LNHDA and CDR2 is SQIVND (reference sequence). This CDR3 region has 15 residues. The V and J ends lost 6 bases and 4 bases respectively, with 18 bases between them. The CDR3 DNA reads as TGTGCCAGTAGGACCTTTGGACAGACGACCTATGGCTACACCTTC. Translated: CASRTFGQTTYGYTF.

The chain recombines TRBV19 with TRBJ2-3; weak D call: TRBD1 (6 bases). Germline assignment: CDR1 LNHDA and CDR2 SQIVND (reference sequence). The CDR3 sequence is 14 residues long. Trimming removed 5 bases at V and 6 bases at J, with 15 bases between. The CDR3, as DNA: TGTGCCAGTAGTTTTACAGGGTTCTCTGATACGCAGTATTTT. Its protein is CASSFTGFSDTQYF.

The gene calls are TRBV30 and TRBJ2-7; 8 bases are a match to TRBD2. This CDR3 spans 13 amino acids. V lost 1 base to trimming and J lost 7 bases; unmatched junction nucleotides: 6. CDR1 and CDR2 from the germline V gene are GTSNPN and SVGIG (reference sequence). The CDR3 sequence: CAWSGAGAGEQYF. DNA of the CDR3: TGTGCCTGGAGTGGAGCGGGAGCGGGGGAGCAGTACTTC.

Remarks on this clone: The junction does not match germline at one end; this may be a read error. This chain uses TRBV19 with TRBJ1-5; a weak D match, TRBD1 (6 bases). Germline lookup yields CDR1 LNHDA and CDR2 SQIVND (reference sequence). CDR3 length: 13 amino acids. The CDR3 here is CAGSTGPNQPQHF. Here the CDR3 DNA reads TGTGCCGGTAGCACAGGGCCGAATCAGCCCCAGCATTTT.